The next 21 T cell receptor beta chains were all read from a single sample in a study of cytomegalovirus exposure and HLA in healthy donors. Sequencing was performed with immunoSEQ multiplex PCR; in TCRdb, only in-frame clones are kept and a portion is missing. The sample lists roughly 300,000 clones, roughly 90% occurring once. The specimen sequenced was PBMCs. These receptors were collected from a woman aged 18-29 years in good health and CMV-seronegative.

The rearrangement links TRBV18 to TRBJ2-7; 9 nucleotides agree with TRBD2. V lost 1 base and J lost 0; bases outside the gene matches: 7. The CDR3 spans 17 residues. Looked up from germline, CDR1 is KGHSH and CDR2 is LQKENI. This chain's CDR3 is CASSPRASGISSYEQYF. CDR3 bases: TGTGCCAGCTCACCACGGGCTAGCGGGATTTCCTCCTACGAGCAGTACTTC.

V and J are TRBV4-1 and TRBJ1-5; D may be TRBD1 (5 bases). Trimming took 3 bases from V and 3 from J, leaving 12 bases between them. This CDR3 is 15 amino acids long. CDR1 and CDR2 (germline): MGHRA, YSYEKL. CDR3 sequence (DNA): TGCGCCAGCAGCCACCACCGACAGAACAATCAGCCCCAGCATTTT. Protein product: CASSHHRQNNQPQHF.

The chain uses TRBV19 and TRBJ2-7; TRBD2 agrees at 9 bases. The J segment lost 4 bases and the V segment lost 5 bases, leaving 15 bases of the junction unmatched. CDR1 and CDR2 from the germline V gene are LNHDA and SQIVND (reference sequence). The CDR3 extends over 17 amino acids. CDR3 sequence reads: CASSPPPGLANSYEQYF. In DNA form, the CDR3 reads TGTGCCAGTAGTCCCCCCCCCGGACTAGCGAATAGTTACGAGCAGTACTTC.

To note about this clone: This specimen includes other DNA sequences encoding the same CDR3. The chain recombines TRBV20-1 with TRBJ2-3; D is uncertain. V shed 5 bases and J shed 3 bases, with 3 bases lying between them. This CDR3 spans 10 amino acids. The germline V gene encodes CDR1 DFQATT and CDR2 SNEGSKA (reference sequence). CDR3 sequence reads: CSARTDTQYF. The CDR3 DNA is TGCAGTGCTCGTACAGATACGCAGTATTTT.

About this clone: One junction end does not reproduce the germline sequence, and a read error may be involved. The rearrangement joins TRBV7-8 to TRBJ2-5, with unresolved D. Germline CDR1 is SGHVS and CDR2 is FQNEAQ. CDR3 length: 15 amino acids. As DNA, the CDR3 is TGTGCCAGCAGCCAGGCCAGGTGGAACCAGGAGACCCAGTACTTC. Residues: CASSQARWNQETQYF.

V gene TRBV6-6 combines with J gene TRBJ2-5; the D gene is possibly TRBD2 (5 bases). The ends were cut back, 0 bases at V and 5 bases at J, with 13 bases in the middle. CDR3 length equals 15 residues. Germline loops: CDR1 MNHNY, CDR2 SVGAGI (reference sequence). CDR3 amino acids: CASSYSMDSWETQYF. The CDR3 nucleotides are TGTGCCAGCAGTTACTCGATGGACTCTTGGGAGACCCAGTACTTC.

This clone was counted ten times or more. The chain employs TRBV4-3 and TRBJ2-7; tentative D call: TRBD2 (5 bases). The ends were cut back, 0 bases at V and 0 bases at J, with 12 bases in the middle. CDR3 length: 16 amino acids. Germline V CDR1 and CDR2: LGHNA, YSLEER. This chain's CDR3 is CASSQDEDSRSYEQYF. CDR3 nucleotides: TGCGCCAGCAGCCAAGATGAGGACTCACGCTCCTACGAGCAGTACTTC.

The chain employs TRBV27 and TRBJ2-7; TRBD2 matches at 12 bases. Germline loops: CDR1 MNHEY, CDR2 SMNVEV (reference sequence). The CDR3 runs to 14 residues. With V trimmed by 3 bases and J by 3 bases, 0 bases remained unmatched. CDR3 sequence reads: CASSLTSGSYEQYF. CDR3 DNA: TGTGCCAGCAGTTTGACTAGCGGGAGCTACGAGCAGTACTTC.

The genes are TRBV30 and TRBJ2-5; TRBD2 might be the D (6 bases). CDR1 is GTSNPN and CDR2 is SVGIG in the germline V gene (reference sequence). There are 16 residues in the CDR3. The ends were cut back, 3 bases at V and 4 bases at J, with 21 bases in the middle. CDR3 in DNA: TGTGCCTGGAGCCCTTGGGAGGAGAGTTATATAGAGACCCAGTACTTC. This encodes CAWSPWEESYIETQYF. Full variable domain (remainder filled in from reference TRBV30 and TRBJ2-5): SQTIHQWPATLVQPVGSPLSLECTVEGTSNPNLYWYRQAAGRGLQLLFYSVGIGQISSEVPQNLSASRPQDRQFILSSKKLLLSDSGFYLCAWSPWEESYIETQYFGPGTRLLVL.

The rearrangement joins TRBV18 to TRBJ2-5; 10 bases are shared with TRBD2. From germline, CDR1 is KGHSH and CDR2 LQKENI. The J segment lost 5 bases and the V segment lost 4 bases, leaving 19 bases of the junction unmatched. The CDR3 length is 19 residues. As DNA, the CDR3 is TGTGCCAGCTCACTAGCCCGCATGACTGTAGCGGGAGGTGGGGAGACCCAGTACTTC. This sequence encodes CASSLARMTVAGGGETQYF. The full variable domain, rest sourced from reference TRBV18 and TRBJ2-5, is NAGVMQNPRHLVRRRGQEARLRCSPMKGHSHVYWYRQLPEEGLKFMVYLQKENIIDESGMPKERFSAEFPKEGPSILRIQQVVRGDSAAYFCASSLARMTVAGGGETQYFGPGTRLLVL.

J is TRBJ1-2 and V is TRBV19, with D possibly being TRBD1 (6 bases). Trimming took off 3 bases at V and 4 bases at J, with 18 bases between the two ends. Germline CDR1 LNHDA, CDR2 SQIVND (reference sequence). CDR3 size: 16 residues. The CDR3 is CASSIGSPTGRYGYTF. CDR3 DNA: TGTGCCAGTAGTATCGGGTCGCCGACAGGTCGCTATGGCTACACCTTC.

This clone was observed once. At the DNA level, this CDR3 is encoded by other sequences in the same sample as well. The chain combines TRBV28 with TRBJ1-1; tentative D call: TRBD1 (6 bases). CDR1 is MDHEN, CDR2 SYDVKM, per germline. V was shortened by 4 bases and J by 1 base, with 13 bases between the two germline ends. The CDR3 has 15 residues. CDR3 nucleotides: TGTGCCAGCAGTTCCCCCCAGGGGCGGAACACTGAAGCTTTCTTT. As protein: CASSSPQGRNTEAFF. Together with reference TRBV28 and TRBJ1-1, the CDR3 gives the full variable domain: DVKVTQSSRYLVKRTGEKVFLECVQDMDHENMFWYRQDPGLGLRLIYFSYDVKMKEKGDIPEGYSVSREKKERFSLILESASTNQTSMYLCASSSPQGRNTEAFFGQGTRLTVV.

The V gene is TRBV5-4, the J gene TRBJ2-7; no definite D call. Germline CDR1 SGHNT, CDR2 YYREEE (reference sequence). Trimming shortened V by 4 bases and J by 5 bases, and 16 bases separated the two germline ends. The CDR3 is 14 residues long. The CDR3 is CASSPVLSVDEQYF. CDR3 nucleotide sequence: TGTGCCAGCAGCCCCGTCTTGAGCGTCGACGAGCAGTACTTC.

The genes are TRBV11-2 and TRBJ1-3, with a weak D call TRBD1 (6 bases). V was trimmed by 5 bases and J by 4 bases, leaving 15 bases between them. In germline, CDR1 is SGHAT, CDR2 FQNNGV. CDR3 length equals 15 residues. The CDR3 sequence: CASSPIQGSGNTIYF. As DNA, the CDR3 is TGTGCCAGCAGCCCCATACAGGGATCGGGAAACACCATATATTTT.

This clone was seen just once. The chain uses TRBV5-1 and TRBJ2-2; TRBD1 agrees at 7 bases. Germline trimming cut 4 bases from V and 3 bases from J; bases unmatched to any gene: 6. CDR3 length: 15 residues. Germline V CDR1 and CDR2: SGHRS, YFSETQ. For the CDR3, the DNA is TGCGCCAGCAGCGTCGGGGACAGAGACACCGGGGAGCTGTTTTTT. This sequence encodes CASSVGDRDTGELFF.

This chain connects TRBV5-1 to TRBJ2-5; the match to TRBD2 covers 9 bases. Germline V gene lookup returns CDR1 SGHRS and CDR2 YFSETQ. CDR3 size: 16 residues. With V trimmed by 0 bases and J by 1 base, 4 bases remained unmatched. The CDR3 DNA is TGCGCCAGCAGCTTGGCGGCTAGCGGGGCCCAAGAGACCCAGTACTTC. It specifies CASSLAASGAQETQYF. Complete variable domain (other parts from reference TRBV5-1 and TRBJ2-5): KAGVTQTPRYLIKTRGQQVTLSCSPISGHRSVSWYQQTPGQGLQFLFEYFSETQRNKGNFPGRFSGRQFSNSRSEMNVSTLELGDSALYLCASSLAASGAQETQYFGPGTRLLVL.

Concerning this clone itself: Other DNA sequences in this sample translate to the same CDR3. The rearrangement links TRBV4-1 to TRBJ1-1, with 8 bases matching TRBD1. Germline V gene lookup returns CDR1 MGHRA and CDR2 YSYEKL. This CDR3 comprises 15 residues. Trimming at V came to 2 bases and at J to 3 bases, leaving 5 bases not matched to a gene. The CDR3 region has the DNA TGCGCCAGCAGCCAAACCGGGACAGGTTACACTGAAGCTTTCTTT. It encodes CASSQTGTGYTEAFF.

The chain is built from TRBV11-3 and TRBJ2-5; 9 bases line up with TRBD1. The CDR3 length is 17 residues. V dropped 1 base and J dropped 2; count of bases not matched to a gene: 8. In germline, CDR1 is SGHNT, CDR2 YENEEA. CDR3 coding DNA: TGTGCCAGCAGCTTAGCCTCCGGGACAGGGATTCAAGAGACCCAGTACTTC. Translation gives CASSLASGTGIQETQYF.

V and J are TRBV29-1 and TRBJ1-2; D may be TRBD1 (6 bases). V shed 6 bases and J shed 0 bases, with 11 bases lying between them. This CDR3 comprises 13 residues. Germline CDR1 reads SQVTM; CDR2 reads ANQGSEA. CDR3 residues: CSVLRTANYGYTF. CDR3 bases: TGCAGCGTCCTACGGACAGCTAACTATGGCTACACCTTC.

Comments on this clone: The same CDR3 can be traced to other DNA sequences in this sample. The J gene is TRBJ2-1, the V gene TRBV7-3; the match to TRBD2 covers 8 bases. The trim removed 5 bases at V and 6 bases at J, leaving 6 bases unmatched. CDR1 is SGHTA and CDR2 is FQGTGA in the germline V gene. This CDR3 is built from 14 residues. CDR3 sequence: CASSAGLAGNEQFF. In nucleotides, the CDR3 is TGTGCCAGCAGCGCCGGACTAGCCGGCAATGAGCAGTTCTTC.

This sequence joins TRBV27 and TRBJ1-5; D unclear. The V gene's germline CDR1 is MNHEY and CDR2 SMNVEV (reference sequence). This CDR3 spans 15 amino acids. With 2 bases removed from V and 0 bases from J, the gap between germline ends came to 8 bases. In nucleotides, the CDR3 is TGTGCCAGCAGTTTAGGCAAGTTTAGCAATCAGCCCCAGCATTTT. Its protein product is CASSLGKFSNQPQHF.